A selection of T cell receptor beta chains follows, all from one sample in a study of spatial heterogeneity in lung cancer. TCRdb reprocessed the 5' RACE reads via MiXCR and lists one record per CDR3 protein. The profile shows around 45,000 distinct CDR3 sequences, approximately 22% of them singletons. The source was PBMCs, collected at follow-up. The source of these receptors is a female donor with early-stage non-small cell lung cancer. CDR3s include the opening cysteine and the closing phenylalanine or tryptophan.

v_gene,CDR3aa
TRBV21-1,CASGNRDRLEETQYF
TRBV11-2,CASSFRLAGGPDTQYF
TRBV9,CASSVDASPGDGYTF
TRBV7-2,CASSLVTGSRQPQHF
TRBV2,CASGRQLATNEKLFF
TRBV5-1,CASSLAPGQARSGANVLTF
TRBV28,CASSSPGGPGSPLHF
TRBV7-9,CASSFPGGISEAFF
TRBV20-1,CSARPQGVEVFF
TRBV12-3/TRBV12-4,CASGRGAEAFF
TRBV7-2,CASSLGPSGLGGNEQFF
TRBV27,CASSQRGRRGHGYTF
TRBV10-3,CAICTDLNSPLHF
TRBV5-5,CASSLRGTDNSPPHF
TRBV7-3,CASSLTPGHTEAFF
TRBV7-9,CASSLIGTGGERLFF
TRBV9,CASSVVVWRGGELFF
TRBV20-1,CSARDPVETQYF